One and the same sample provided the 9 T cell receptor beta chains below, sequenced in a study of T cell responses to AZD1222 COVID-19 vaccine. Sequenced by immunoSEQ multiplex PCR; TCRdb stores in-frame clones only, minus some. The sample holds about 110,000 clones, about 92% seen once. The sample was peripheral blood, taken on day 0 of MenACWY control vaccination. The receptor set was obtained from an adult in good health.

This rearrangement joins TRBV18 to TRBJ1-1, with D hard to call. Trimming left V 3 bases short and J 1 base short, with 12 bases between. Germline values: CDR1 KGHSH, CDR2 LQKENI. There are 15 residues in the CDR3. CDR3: CASSPTQAGNTEAFF. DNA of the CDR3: TGTGCCAGCTCACCGACTCAGGCCGGGAACACTGAAGCTTTCTTT.

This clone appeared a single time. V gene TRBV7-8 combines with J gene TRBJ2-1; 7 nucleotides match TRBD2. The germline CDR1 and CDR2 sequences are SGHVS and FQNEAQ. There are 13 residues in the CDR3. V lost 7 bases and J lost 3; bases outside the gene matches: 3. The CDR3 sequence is CASMTGGYNEQFF. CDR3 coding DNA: TGTGCCAGCATGACGGGGGGCTACAATGAGCAGTTCTTC.

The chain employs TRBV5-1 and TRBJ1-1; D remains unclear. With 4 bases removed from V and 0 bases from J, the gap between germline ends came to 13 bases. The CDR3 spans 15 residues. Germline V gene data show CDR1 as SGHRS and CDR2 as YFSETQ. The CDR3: CASSALTALNTEAFF. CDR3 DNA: TGCGCCAGCAGCGCATTGACGGCATTGAACACTGAAGCTTTCTTT.

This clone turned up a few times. CDR3 sequence reads: CASTPRDAEGEQFF. The CDR3 DNA sequence: TGTGCCAGTACCCCCCGGGACGCCGAGGGAGAGCAGTTCTTC. The chain carries TRBV19 and TRBJ2-1; D may match TRBD1 or TRBD2 (5 bases each). The V and J ends lost 7 bases and 10 bases respectively, with 20 bases between them. The CDR3 spans 14 residues. Per germline, CDR1 LNHDA and CDR2 SQIVND (reference sequence). The whole variable domain, remainder taken from reference TRBV19 and TRBJ2-1, is DGGITQSPKYLFRKEGQNVTLSCEQNLNHDAMYWYRQDPGQGLRLIYYSQIVNDFQKGDIAEGYSVSREKKESFPLTVTSAQKNPTAFYLCASTPRDAEGEQFFGPGTRLTVL.

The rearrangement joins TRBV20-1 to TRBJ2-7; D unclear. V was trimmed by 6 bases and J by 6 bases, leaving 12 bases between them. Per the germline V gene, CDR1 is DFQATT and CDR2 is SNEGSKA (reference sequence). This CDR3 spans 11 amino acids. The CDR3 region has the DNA TGCAGTGCGGAGCCCGTTACCGAGCAGTACTTC. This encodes CSAEPVTEQYF.

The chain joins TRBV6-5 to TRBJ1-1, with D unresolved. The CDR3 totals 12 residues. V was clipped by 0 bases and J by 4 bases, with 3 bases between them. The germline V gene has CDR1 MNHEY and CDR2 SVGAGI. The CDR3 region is CASSYSRTEAFF. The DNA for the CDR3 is TGTGCCAGCAGTTACTCCCGCACTGAAGCTTTCTTT.

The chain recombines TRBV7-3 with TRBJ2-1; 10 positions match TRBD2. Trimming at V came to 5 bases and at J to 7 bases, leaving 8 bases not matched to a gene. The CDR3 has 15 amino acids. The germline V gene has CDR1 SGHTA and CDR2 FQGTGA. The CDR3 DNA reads TGTGCCAGCAGCCCCACTAGCGGGGCTTGGAATGAGCAGTTCTTC. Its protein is CASSPTSGAWNEQFF. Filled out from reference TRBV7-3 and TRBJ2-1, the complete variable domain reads GAGVSQTPSNKVTEKGKYVELRCDPISGHTALYWYRQSLGQGPEFLIYFQGTGAADDSGLPNDRFFAVRPEGSVSTLKIQRTERGDSAVYLCASSPTSGAWNEQFFGPGTRLTVL.

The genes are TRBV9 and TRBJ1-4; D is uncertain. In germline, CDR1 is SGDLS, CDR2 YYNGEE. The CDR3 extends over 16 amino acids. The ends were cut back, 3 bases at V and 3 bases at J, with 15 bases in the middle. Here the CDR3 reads CASSAPGGMANEKLFF. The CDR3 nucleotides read TGTGCCAGCAGCGCCCCCGGTGGAATGGCTAATGAAAAACTGTTTTTT.

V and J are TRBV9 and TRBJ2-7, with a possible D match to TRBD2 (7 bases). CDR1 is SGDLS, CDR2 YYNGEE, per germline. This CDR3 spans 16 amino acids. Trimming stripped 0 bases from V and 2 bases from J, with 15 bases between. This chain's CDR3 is CASSVEGGRFPYEQYF. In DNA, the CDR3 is TGTGCCAGCAGCGTAGAGGGGGGGAGATTCCCCTACGAGCAGTACTTC.